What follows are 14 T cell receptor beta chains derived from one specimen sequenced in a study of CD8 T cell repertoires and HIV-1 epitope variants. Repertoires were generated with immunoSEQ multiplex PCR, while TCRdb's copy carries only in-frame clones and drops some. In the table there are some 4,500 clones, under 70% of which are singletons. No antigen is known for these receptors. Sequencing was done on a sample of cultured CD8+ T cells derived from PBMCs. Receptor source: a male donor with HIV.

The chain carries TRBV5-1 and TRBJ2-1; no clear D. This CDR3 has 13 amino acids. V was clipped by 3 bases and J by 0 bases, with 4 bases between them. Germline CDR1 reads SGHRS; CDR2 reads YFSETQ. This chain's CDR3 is CASSSSSYNEQFF. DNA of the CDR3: TGCGCCAGCAGCTCCAGCTCCTACAATGAGCAGTTCTTC. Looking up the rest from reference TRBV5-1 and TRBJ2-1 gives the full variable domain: KAGVTQTPRYLIKTRGQQVTLSCSPISGHRSVSWYQQTPGQGLQFLFEYFSETQRNKGNFPGRFSGRQFSNSRSEMNVSTLELGDSALYLCASSSSSYNEQFFGPGTRLTVL.

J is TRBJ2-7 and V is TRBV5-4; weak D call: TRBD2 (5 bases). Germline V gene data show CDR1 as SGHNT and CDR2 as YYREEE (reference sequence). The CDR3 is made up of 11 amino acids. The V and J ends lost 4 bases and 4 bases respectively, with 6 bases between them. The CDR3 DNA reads TGTGCCAGCAGCACGGGGTACGAGCAGTACTTC. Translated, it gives CASSTGYEQYF. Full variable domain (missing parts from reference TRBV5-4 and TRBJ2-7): ETGVTQSPTHLIKTRGQQVTLRCSSQSGHNTVSWYQQALGQGPQFIFQYYREEENGRGNFPPRFSGLQFPNYSSELNVNALELDDSALYLCASSTGYEQYFGPGTRLTVT.

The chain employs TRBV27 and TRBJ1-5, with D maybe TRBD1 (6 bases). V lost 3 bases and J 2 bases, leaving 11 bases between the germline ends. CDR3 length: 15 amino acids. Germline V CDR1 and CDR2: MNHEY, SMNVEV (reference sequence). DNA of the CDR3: TGTGCCAGCAGTTTCGGGGGGCATGGCAATCAGCCCCAGCATTTT. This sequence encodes CASSFGGHGNQPQHF.

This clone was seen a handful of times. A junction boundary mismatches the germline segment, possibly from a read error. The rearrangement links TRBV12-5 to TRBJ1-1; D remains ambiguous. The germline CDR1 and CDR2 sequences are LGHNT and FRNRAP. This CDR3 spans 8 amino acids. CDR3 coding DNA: TGCGTCACGCGAGGCGCTTTCTTT. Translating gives CVTRGAFF.

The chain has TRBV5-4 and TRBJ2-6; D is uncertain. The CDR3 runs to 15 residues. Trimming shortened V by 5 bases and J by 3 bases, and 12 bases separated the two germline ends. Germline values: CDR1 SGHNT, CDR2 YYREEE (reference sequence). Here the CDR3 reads CASRLGISGANVLTF. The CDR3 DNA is TGTGCCAGCAGACTTGGGATAAGTGGGGCCAACGTCCTGACTTTC.

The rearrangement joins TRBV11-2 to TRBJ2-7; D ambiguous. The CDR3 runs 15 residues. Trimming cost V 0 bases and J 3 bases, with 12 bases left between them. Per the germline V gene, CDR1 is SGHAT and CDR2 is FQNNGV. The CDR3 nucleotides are TGTGCCAGCAGCTTAGAAGCAGGACCTGGCTACGAGCAGTACTTC. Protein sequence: CASSLEAGPGYEQYF.

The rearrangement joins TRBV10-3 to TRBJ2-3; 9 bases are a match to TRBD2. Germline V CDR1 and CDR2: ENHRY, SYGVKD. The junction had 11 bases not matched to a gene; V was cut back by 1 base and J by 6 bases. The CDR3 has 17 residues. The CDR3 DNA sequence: TGTGCCATCAGTGAGTATTCTCAGCGGGGGGCCTCGGATACGCAGTATTTT. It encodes CAISEYSQRGASDTQYF.

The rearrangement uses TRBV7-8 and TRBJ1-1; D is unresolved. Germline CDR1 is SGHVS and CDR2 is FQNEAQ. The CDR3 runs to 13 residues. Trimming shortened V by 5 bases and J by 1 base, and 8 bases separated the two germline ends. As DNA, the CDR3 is TGTGCCAGCAGCCTTCGGGGGAACACTGAAGCTTTCTTT. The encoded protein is CASSLRGNTEAFF. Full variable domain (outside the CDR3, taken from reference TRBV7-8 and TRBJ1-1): GAGVSQSPRYKVAKRGQDVALRCDPISGHVSLFWYQQALGQGPEFLTYFQNEAQLDKSGLPSDRFFAERPEGSVSTLKIQRTQQEDSAVYLCASSLRGNTEAFFGQGTRLTVV.

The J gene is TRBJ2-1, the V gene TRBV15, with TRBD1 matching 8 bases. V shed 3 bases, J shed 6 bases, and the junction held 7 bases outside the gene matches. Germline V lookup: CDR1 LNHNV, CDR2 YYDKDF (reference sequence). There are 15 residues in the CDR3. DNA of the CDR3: TGTGCCACCAGCAGGGACAGGGACCCTGTCAATGAGCAGTTCTTC. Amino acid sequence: CATSRDRDPVNEQFF.

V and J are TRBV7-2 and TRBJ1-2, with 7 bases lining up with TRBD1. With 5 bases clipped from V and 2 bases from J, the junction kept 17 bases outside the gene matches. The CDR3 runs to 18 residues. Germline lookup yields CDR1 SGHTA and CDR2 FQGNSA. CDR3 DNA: TGTGCCAGCAGCCCTGTGGGCACCCCCATGACAGGGAACTATGGCTACACCTTC. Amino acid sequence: CASSPVGTPMTGNYGYTF.

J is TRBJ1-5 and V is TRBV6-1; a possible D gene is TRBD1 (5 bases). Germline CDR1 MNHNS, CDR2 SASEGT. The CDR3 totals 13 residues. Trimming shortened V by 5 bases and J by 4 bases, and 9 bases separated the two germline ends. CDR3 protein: CASSFEGNQPQHF. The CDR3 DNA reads TGTGCCAGCAGTTTTGAGGGGAATCAGCCCCAGCATTTT.

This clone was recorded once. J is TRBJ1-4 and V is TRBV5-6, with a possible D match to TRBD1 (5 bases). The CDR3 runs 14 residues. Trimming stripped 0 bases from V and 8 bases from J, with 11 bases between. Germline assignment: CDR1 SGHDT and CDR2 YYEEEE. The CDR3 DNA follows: TGTGCCAGCAGCTTGGCACAGGAAGGCGAAAAACTGTTTTTT. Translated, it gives CASSLAQEGEKLFF. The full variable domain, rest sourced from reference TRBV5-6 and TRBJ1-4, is DAGVTQSPTHLIKTRGQQVTLRCSPKSGHDTVSWYQQALGQGPQFIFQYYEEEERQRGNFPDRFSGHQFPNYSSELNVNALLLGDSALYLCASSLAQEGEKLFFGSGTQLSVL.

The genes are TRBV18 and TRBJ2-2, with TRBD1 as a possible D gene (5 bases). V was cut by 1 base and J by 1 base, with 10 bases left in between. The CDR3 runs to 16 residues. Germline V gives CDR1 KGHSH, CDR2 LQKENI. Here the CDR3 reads CASSPLPRVNTGELFF. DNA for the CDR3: TGTGCCAGCTCACCACTTCCCAGGGTGAACACCGGGGAGCTGTTTTTT.

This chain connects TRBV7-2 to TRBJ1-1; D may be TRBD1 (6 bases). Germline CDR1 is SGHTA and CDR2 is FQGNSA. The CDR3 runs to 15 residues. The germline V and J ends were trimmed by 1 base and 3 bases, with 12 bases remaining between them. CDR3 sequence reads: CASSLDATGYTEAFF. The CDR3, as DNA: TGTGCCAGCAGCTTAGACGCAACAGGGTACACTGAAGCTTTCTTT. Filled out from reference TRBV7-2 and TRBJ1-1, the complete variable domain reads GAGVSQSPSNKVTEKGKDVELRCDPISGHTALYWYRQSLGQGLEFLIYFQGNSAPDKSGLPSDRFSAERTGGSVSTLTIQRTQQEDSAVYLCASSLDATGYTEAFFGQGTRLTVV.